This is a list of T cell receptor beta chains from one sample in a study of T cell responses to AZD1222 COVID-19 vaccine. Sequencing was performed with immunoSEQ multiplex PCR; in TCRdb, only in-frame clones are kept and a portion is missing. The sample records about 120,000 clones, around nine tenths being singletons. The starting material was peripheral blood, obtained on day 0 of AZD1222 vaccination. The receptor source for this set is an adult in good health. CDR3s include the opening cysteine and the closing phenylalanine or tryptophan. The D gene is left open where the match is weak. Clone sizes are given selectively: once, few, many, or a class where the clone is expanded.

clone size	J gene	V gene	D gene	CDR3 DNA	CDR3 protein
.	TRBJ1-4	TRBV28	.	TGTGCCAGCGCCCAATCGGGCGCAACTAATGAAAAACTGTTTTTT	CASAQSGATNEKLFF
.	TRBJ2-7	TRBV19	TRBD1	TGTGCCAGTAGTCCCGGGACAGGGTATAAGCAGTACTTC	CASSPGTGYKQYF
.	TRBJ2-3	TRBV3-1/TRBV3-2	TRBD1	TGTGCCAGCAGCCACTCCGGGACAGGGGGCACAGATACGCAGTATTTT	CASSHSGTGGTDTQYF
.	TRBJ2-7	TRBV21-1	.	TGTGCCAGCAGCAAAGAGAAAAGGCCGGGACTAGACTACGAGCAGTACTTC	CASSKEKRPGLDYEQYF
.	TRBJ2-2	TRBV2	.	TGTGCCAGCAGGGTTGGGTCCACAACCGGGGAGCTGTTTTTT	CASRVGSTTGELFF
once	TRBJ2-2	TRBV24-1	TRBD2	TGTGCCACACATGGTCGCGGGAGACTAATCTCCCGGGAGCTGTTTTTT	CATHGRGRLISRELFF
.	TRBJ1-1	TRBV18	.	TGTGCCAGCAGCAGCTCGGGGGGCGAAACTGAAGCTTTCTTT	CASSSSGGETEAFF
.	TRBJ1-6	TRBV30	TRBD1	TGTGCCTGGAGTGTACGTCGAATGGGGACAGCTAATTCACCCCTCCACTTT	CAWSVRRMGTANSPLHF
.	TRBJ2-5	TRBV11-3	.	TGTGCCAGCAGCGCGGGACAGATCCAAGAGACCCAGTACTTC	CASSAGQIQETQYF
.	TRBJ1-1	TRBV18	TRBD1	TGTGCCAGCTCACCAGGGACAGGGTTGGAAGCTTTCTTT	CASSPGTGLEAFF
.	TRBJ2-7	TRBV2	.	TGTGCCAGCAGGCCTGACAGGTTCTACGAGCAGTACTTC	CASRPDRFYEQYF
.	TRBJ2-7	TRBV20-1	.	TGCAGTGCTAGTCTCCGGGCTAGCGCTAAATACGAGCAGTACTTC	CSASLRASAKYEQYF
.	TRBJ1-4	TRBV20-1	.	TGCAGTGCTAGTAAAAATACAAATGAAAAACTGTTTTTT	CSASKNTNEKLFF
.	TRBJ1-2	TRBV5-4	.	TGTGCCAGCAGCTTGGGACATACCAACTATGGCTACACCTTC	CASSLGHTNYGYTF
once	TRBJ1-6	TRBV27	.	TGTGCCAGCAGTTTATGGGGGGGCCTCGTTAATTCACCCCTCCACTTT	CASSLWGGLVNSPLHF
once	TRBJ2-7	TRBV11-1	.	TGTGCCAGCAGCTTAGGAGGGGGTTACGAGCAGTACTTC	CASSLGGGYEQYF